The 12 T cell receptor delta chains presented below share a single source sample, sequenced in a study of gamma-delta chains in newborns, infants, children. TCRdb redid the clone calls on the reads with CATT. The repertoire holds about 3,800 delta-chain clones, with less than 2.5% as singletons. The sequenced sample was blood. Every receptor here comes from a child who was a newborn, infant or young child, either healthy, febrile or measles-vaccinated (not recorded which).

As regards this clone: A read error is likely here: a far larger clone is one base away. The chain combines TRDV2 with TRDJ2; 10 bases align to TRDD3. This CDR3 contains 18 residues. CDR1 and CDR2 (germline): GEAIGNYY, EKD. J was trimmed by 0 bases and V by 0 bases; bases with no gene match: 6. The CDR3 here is CACDTVLGDLALTAQLFF. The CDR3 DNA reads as TGTGCCTGTGACACCGTACTGGGGGATTTAGCTTTGACAGCACAACTCTTCTTT.

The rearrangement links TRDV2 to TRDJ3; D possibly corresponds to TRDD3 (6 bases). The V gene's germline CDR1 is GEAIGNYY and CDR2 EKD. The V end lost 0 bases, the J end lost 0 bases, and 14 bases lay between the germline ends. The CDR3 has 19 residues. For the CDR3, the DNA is TGTGCCTGTGACACCTGGGGGGCGTCAGGCTCCTGGGACACCCGACAGATGTTTTTC. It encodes CACDTWGASGSWDTRQMFF.

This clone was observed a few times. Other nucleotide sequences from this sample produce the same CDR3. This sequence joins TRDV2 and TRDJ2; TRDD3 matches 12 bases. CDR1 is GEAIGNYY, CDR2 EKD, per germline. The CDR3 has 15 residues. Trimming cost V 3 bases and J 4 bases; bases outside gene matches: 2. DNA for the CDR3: TGTGCCTGTGACCTACTGGGGGATACGACAGCACAACTCTTCTTT. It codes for CACDLLGDTTAQLFF.

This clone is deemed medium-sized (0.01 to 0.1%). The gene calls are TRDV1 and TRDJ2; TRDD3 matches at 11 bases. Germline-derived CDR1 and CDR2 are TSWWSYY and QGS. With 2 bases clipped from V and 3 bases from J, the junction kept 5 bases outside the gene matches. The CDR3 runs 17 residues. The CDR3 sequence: CALGERPWGILTAQLFF. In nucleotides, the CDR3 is TGTGCTCTTGGGGAAAGGCCCTGGGGGATACTGACAGCACAACTCTTCTTT.

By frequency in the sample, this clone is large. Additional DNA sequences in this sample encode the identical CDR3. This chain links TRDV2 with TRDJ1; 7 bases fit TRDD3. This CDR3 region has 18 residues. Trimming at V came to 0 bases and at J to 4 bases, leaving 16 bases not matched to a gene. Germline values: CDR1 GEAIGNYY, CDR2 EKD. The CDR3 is CACDTLGALPEGIDKLIF. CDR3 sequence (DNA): TGTGCCTGTGACACCCTGGGGGCTCTCCCCGAAGGTATCGATAAACTCATCTTT.

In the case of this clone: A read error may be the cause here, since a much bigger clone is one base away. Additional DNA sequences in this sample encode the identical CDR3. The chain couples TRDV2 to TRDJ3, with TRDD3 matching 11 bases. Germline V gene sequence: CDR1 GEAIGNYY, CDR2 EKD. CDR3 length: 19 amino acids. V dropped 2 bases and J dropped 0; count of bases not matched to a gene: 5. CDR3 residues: CACDKVLGDSSWDTRQMFF. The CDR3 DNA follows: TGTGCCTGTGACAAGGTACTGGGGGATAGCTCCTGGGACACCCGACAGATGTTTTTC.

The CDR3 DNA reads as TGTGCCTGTGACGGGATACGCTCCGATAAACTCATCTTT. Protein sequence: CACDGIRSDKLIF. V gene TRDV2 combines with J gene TRDJ1, with 8 bases fitting TRDD3. The CDR3 sequence is 13 residues long. V shed 3 bases and J 3 bases; nucleotides not matched to a gene: 2. Per the germline V gene, CDR1 is GEAIGNYY and CDR2 is EKD.

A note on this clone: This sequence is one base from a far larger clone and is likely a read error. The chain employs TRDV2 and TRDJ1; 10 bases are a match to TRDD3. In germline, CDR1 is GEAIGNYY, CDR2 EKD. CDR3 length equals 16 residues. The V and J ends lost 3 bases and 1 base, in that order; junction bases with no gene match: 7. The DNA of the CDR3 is TGTGCCTGTGACGTACTGGGGGATGCGACCACCGATAAACTCATCTTT. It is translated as CACDVLGDATTDKLIF.

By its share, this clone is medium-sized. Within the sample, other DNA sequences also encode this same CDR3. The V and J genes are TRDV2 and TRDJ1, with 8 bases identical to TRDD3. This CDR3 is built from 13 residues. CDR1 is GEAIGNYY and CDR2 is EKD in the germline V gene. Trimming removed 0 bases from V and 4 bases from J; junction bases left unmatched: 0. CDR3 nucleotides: TGTGCCTGTGACACCTGGGGGATCGATAAACTCATCTTT. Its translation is CACDTWGIDKLIF.

The CDR3 region is CAFGGYADKLIF. The CDR3 bases are TGTGCCTTTGGGGGATACGCCGATAAACTCATCTTT. The chain is built from TRDV3 and TRDJ1; 10 nucleotides line up with TRDD3. The CDR3 has 12 residues. Germline CDR1 reads TVYSNPD; CDR2 reads GDNSRS (reference sequence). V shed 2 bases, J shed 3 bases, and the junction held 0 bases outside the gene matches.

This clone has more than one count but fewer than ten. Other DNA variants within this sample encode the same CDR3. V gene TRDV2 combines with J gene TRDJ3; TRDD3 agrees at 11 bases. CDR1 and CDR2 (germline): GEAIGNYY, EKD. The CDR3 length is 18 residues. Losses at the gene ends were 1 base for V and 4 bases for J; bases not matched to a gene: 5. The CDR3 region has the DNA TGTGCCTGTGACACTGGGGGATACGCGGAATGGGACACCCGACAGATGTTTTTC. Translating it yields CACDTGGYAEWDTRQMFF.

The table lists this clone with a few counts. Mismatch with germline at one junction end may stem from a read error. The CDR3 spells CACGTTGGSWDTRQMFF. The CDR3 DNA reads as TGTGCCTGTGGCACCACTGGGGGCTCCTGGGACACCCGACAGATGTTTTTC. This chain connects TRDV2 to TRDJ3; the match to TRDD3 covers 8 bases. Germline loops: CDR1 GEAIGNYY, CDR2 EKD. The CDR3 is made up of 17 amino acids.